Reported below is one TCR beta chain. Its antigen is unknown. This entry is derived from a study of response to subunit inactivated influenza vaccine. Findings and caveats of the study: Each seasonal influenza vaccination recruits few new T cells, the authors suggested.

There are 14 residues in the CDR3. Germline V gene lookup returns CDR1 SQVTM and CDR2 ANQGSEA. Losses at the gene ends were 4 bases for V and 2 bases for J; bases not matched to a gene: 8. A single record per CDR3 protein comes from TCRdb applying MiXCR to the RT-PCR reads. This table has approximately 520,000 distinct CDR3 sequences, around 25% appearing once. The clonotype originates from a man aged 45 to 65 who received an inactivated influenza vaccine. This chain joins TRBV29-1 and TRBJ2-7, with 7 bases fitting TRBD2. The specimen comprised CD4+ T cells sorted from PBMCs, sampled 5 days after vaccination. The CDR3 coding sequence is TGCAGCGTTGGATGGTCTAGCGGACCCTACGAGCAGTACTTC. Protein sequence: CSVGWSSGPYEQYF.